This is a list of T cell receptor beta chains from one sample in a study of sequential checkpoint blockade in melanoma. Data came from immunoSEQ multiplex PCR; TCRdb stores just in-frame clones and leaves some out. This repertoire shows around 6,300 clones, 26% found once; its top ten account for over 6.5%. The source was tumor tissue (inferred from file names), collected from a patient given nivolumab and ipilimumab in sequence. These receptors were collected from a human donor with melanoma. The CDR3 runs from the conserved cysteine through the conserved F or W. The order of the fields is CDR3 protein, CDR3 DNA, V gene, J gene, clone size, D gene. The D gene is left open where the match is weak. Rows may omit the clone size; those that give it use once, few, many or a size class.

CASSIQGARGELFF	TGTGCCAGTAGTATACAGGGGGCAAGGGGGGAGCTGTTTTTT	TRBV19	TRBJ2-2	-	TRBD1
CASSVDSGSTEAFF	TGTGCCAGCAGCGTAGATTCAGGGTCCACTGAAGCTTTCTTT	TRBV9	TRBJ1-1	few	-
CASSLVAGVNNEQFF	TGCGCCAGCAGCTTGGTAGCGGGAGTGAACAATGAGCAGTTCTTC	TRBV5-1	TRBJ2-1	-	TRBD2
CASSFGTSTDTQYF	TGTGCCAGTAGTTTCGGGACTAGCACAGATACGCAGTATTTT	TRBV19	TRBJ2-3	-	-
CASSQDPGQGSYSNQPQHF	TGCGCCAGCAGCCAAGATCCAGGCCAGGGGTCATATAGCAATCAGCCCCAGCATTTT	TRBV1	TRBJ1-5	-	-
CASSYGVLGGNEQFF	TGTGCCAGCAGTTACGGCGTATTAGGAGGCAATGAGCAGTTCTTC	TRBV6-8	TRBJ2-1	-	-
CASREQTGLSTEAFF	TGTGCCAGCAGGGAACAGACAGGCCTGTCCACTGAAGCTTTCTTT	TRBV28	TRBJ1-1	few	-
CASSRGGLNYGYTF	TGTGCCAGCAGCCGCGGTGGCCTCAACTATGGCTACACCTTC	TRBV28	TRBJ1-2	few	-
CASSLEGRANTEAFF	TGTGCCAGCTCATTAGAGGGCAGAGCGAACACTGAAGCTTTCTTT	TRBV18	TRBJ1-1	few	-
CASRRDRDPYEQYF	TGTGCCAGTAGAAGGGACAGGGACCCCTACGAGCAGTACTTC	TRBV19	TRBJ2-7	few	TRBD1
CASSLTRGVDTQYF	TGTGCCAGCAGCCTGACTCGGGGGGTGGATACGCAGTATTTT	TRBV9	TRBJ2-3	large	TRBD2
CASSETRVLGEKLFF	TGTGCCAGCAGTGAAACCAGGGTGTTGGGAGAAAAACTGTTTTTT	TRBV25-1	TRBJ1-4	-	-
CASSLQPGPIADNEQFF	TGCGCCAGCAGCTTGCAGCCGGGTCCAATAGCGGACAATGAGCAGTTCTTC	TRBV5-1	TRBJ2-1	few	-
CSVGEPPTNEKLFF	TGCAGCGTTGGGGAACCTCCAACTAATGAAAAACTGTTTTTT	TRBV29-1	TRBJ1-4	-	-
CASSYFAGGELFF	TGTGCCAGCAGTTACTTTGCGGGGGGGGAGCTGTTTTTT	TRBV6-8	TRBJ2-2	few	-
CSVEESGRVHQETQYF	TGCAGCGTTGAAGAATCCGGGAGGGTACACCAAGAGACCCAGTACTTC	TRBV29-1	TRBJ2-5	-	TRBD2
CASSSDTFLQFF	TGTGCCAGCAGTTCGGATACTTTTTTACAGTTCTTC	TRBV28	TRBJ2-1	few	-
CASREGGLQETQYF	TGTGCCAGCCGGGAGGGAGGGCTCCAAGAGACCCAGTACTTC	TRBV19	TRBJ2-5	-	TRBD2
CASSPGGGAGEQFF	TGTGCCAGCTCCCCGGGCGGGGGGGCTGGTGAGCAGTTCTTC	TRBV18	TRBJ2-1	once	TRBD2
CASSLEGLASTDTQYF	TGCGCCAGCAGCTTGGAGGGACTAGCAAGTACAGATACGCAGTATTTT	TRBV5-1	TRBJ2-3	-	TRBD2
CASSPGTHREAFF	TGTGCCAGCAGCCCCGGGACCCACAGGGAAGCTTTCTTT	TRBV7-2	TRBJ1-1	-	-
CASSPPYGTQYF	TGTGCCAGCAGCCCACCCTACGGGACCCAGTACTTC	TRBV9	TRBJ2-5	few	-
CASSASNEQFF	TGTGCCAGCAGTGCTAGCAATGAGCAGTTCTTC	TRBV6-7	TRBJ2-1	-	-
CASSSPGASYEQYF	TGTGCCAGCAGCTCCCCGGGGGCGTCCTACGAGCAGTACTTC	TRBV11-3	TRBJ2-7	many	-
CASSTGDRDETQYF	TGCGCCAGCAGCACGGGGGACAGGGACGAGACCCAGTACTTC	TRBV5-1	TRBJ2-5	-	TRBD1
CASSLGGRGRDATLRDQYF	TGTGCCAGCAGCTTAGGGGGCCGGGGCCGGGACGCAACCCTGAGGGATCAGTACTTC	TRBV11-3	TRBJ2-4	many	-
CAWSSVGTEAFF	TGTGCCTGGAGTTCGGTGGGAACCGAAGCTTTCTTT	TRBV30	TRBJ1-1	once	-
CASSFFGVGGQPQHF	TGTGCCAGCAGCTTCTTCGGCGTCGGCGGTCAGCCCCAGCATTTT	TRBV11-3	TRBJ1-5	medium-sized	-
CATSSERWAGVRNYGYTF	TGTGCCACCAGCTCAGAGAGATGGGCAGGGGTCCGAAACTATGGCTACACCTTC	TRBV15	TRBJ1-2	-	-
CASSFKGQLYNSPLHF	TGTGCCAGCAGTTTTAAGGGACAGCTATATAATTCACCCCTCCACTTT	TRBV6-8	TRBJ1-6	-	TRBD1
CASSPRREDTQYF	TGTGCCAGCTCACCACGACGTGAAGATACGCAGTATTTT	TRBV18	TRBJ2-3	-	-
CASSLGGTGSNYGYTF	TGCGCCAGCAGCTTGGGCGGGACAGGGTCCAACTATGGCTACACCTTC	TRBV5-1	TRBJ1-2	once	TRBD1
CASRLLGLAGYNEQFF	TGTGCCAGCAGGTTGTTGGGACTAGCGGGTTACAATGAGCAGTTCTTC	TRBV6-8	TRBJ2-1	few	TRBD2
CASSHRTSGNTADTQYF	TGTGCCAGCAGCCACAGGACTAGCGGGAATACGGCAGATACGCAGTATTTT	TRBV11-3	TRBJ2-3	few	TRBD2
CASSLRSGGANEQFF	TGTGCCAGCAGCTTACGGTCCGGGGGGGCAAATGAGCAGTTCTTC	TRBV11-3	TRBJ2-1	-	TRBD2
CASSFRRGVVGGEAFF	TGTGCCAGCAGCTTCAGACGGGGGGTCGTGGGAGGTGAAGCTTTCTTT	TRBV11-3	TRBJ1-1	many	-
CASSFSGDYNEQFF	TGCGCCAGCAGCTTCAGCGGGGACTACAATGAGCAGTTCTTC	TRBV5-1	TRBJ2-1	-	TRBD2
CSVEGSGGLETNEKLFF	TGCAGCGTTGAAGGGTCAGGGGGGTTAGAAACTAATGAAAAACTGTTTTTT	TRBV29-1	TRBJ1-4	-	TRBD1
CASSLDSSYRGYTF	TGTGCCAGCAGCTTAGACAGTTCGTACCGTGGCTACACCTTC	TRBV11-3	TRBJ1-2	many	-
CSVVATLGQPQHF	TGCAGCGTTGTCGCTACCCTGGGTCAGCCCCAGCATTTT	TRBV29-1	TRBJ1-5	-	-
CASSRDSGNAYNEQFF	TGTGCCAGTAGTAGGGATAGCGGGAACGCCTACAATGAGCAGTTCTTC	TRBV19	TRBJ2-1	-	TRBD2
CASSTPTSGKETQYF	TGTGCCAGTAGCACCCCGACTAGCGGGAAAGAGACCCAGTACTTC	TRBV19	TRBJ2-5	-	TRBD2
CASSDSGDRGETGELFF	TGTGCCAGCAGTGACTCAGGGGACAGGGGCGAGACCGGGGAGCTGTTTTTT	TRBV6-8	TRBJ2-2	few	TRBD1